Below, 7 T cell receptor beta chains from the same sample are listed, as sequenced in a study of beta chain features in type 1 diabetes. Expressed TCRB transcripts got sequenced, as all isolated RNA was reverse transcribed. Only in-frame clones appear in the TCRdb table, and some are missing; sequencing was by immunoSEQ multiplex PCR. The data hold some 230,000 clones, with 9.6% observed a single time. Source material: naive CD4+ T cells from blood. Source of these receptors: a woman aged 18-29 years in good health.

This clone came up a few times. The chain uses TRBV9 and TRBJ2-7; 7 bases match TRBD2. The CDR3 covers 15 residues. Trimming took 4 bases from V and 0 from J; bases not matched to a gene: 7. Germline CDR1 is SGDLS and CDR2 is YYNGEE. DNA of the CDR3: TGTGCCAGCAGCCCAGACGGGGGGATCTCCTACGAGCAGTACTTC. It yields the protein CASSPDGGISYEQYF.

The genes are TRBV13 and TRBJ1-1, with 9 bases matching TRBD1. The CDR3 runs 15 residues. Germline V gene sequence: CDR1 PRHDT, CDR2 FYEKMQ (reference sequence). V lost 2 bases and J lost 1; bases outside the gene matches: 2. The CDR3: CASSLLGQGNTEAFF. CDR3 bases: TGTGCCAGCAGCTTATTGGGACAGGGGAACACTGAAGCTTTCTTT.

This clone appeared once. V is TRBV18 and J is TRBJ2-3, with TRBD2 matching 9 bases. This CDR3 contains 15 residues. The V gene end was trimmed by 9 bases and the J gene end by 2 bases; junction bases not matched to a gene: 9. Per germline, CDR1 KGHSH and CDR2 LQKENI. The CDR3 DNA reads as TGTGCCAGTCAAACCGGGACTAGCTACACAGATACGCAGTATTTT. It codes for CASQTGTSYTDTQYF.

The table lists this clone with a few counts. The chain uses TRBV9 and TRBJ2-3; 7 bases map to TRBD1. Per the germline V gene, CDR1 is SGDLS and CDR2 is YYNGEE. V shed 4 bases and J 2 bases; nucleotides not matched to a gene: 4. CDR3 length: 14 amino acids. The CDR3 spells CASSLGQVTDTQYF. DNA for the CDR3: TGTGCCAGCAGCCTCGGACAGGTCACAGATACGCAGTATTTT.

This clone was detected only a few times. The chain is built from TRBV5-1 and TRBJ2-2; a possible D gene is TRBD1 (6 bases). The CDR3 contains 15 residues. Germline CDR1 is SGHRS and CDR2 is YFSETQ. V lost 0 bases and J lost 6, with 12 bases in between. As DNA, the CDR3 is TGCGCCAGCAGCTTGGACAGGGTCAAGGCCGGGGAGCTGTTTTTT. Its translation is CASSLDRVKAGELFF.

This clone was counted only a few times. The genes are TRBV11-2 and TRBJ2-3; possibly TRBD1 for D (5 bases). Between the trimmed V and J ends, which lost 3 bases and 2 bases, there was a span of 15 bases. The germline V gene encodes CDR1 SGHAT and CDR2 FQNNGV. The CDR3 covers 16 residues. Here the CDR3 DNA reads TGTGCCAGCAGCTTCTGGATCCAGGGATACACAGATACGCAGTATTTT. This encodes CASSFWIQGYTDTQYF.

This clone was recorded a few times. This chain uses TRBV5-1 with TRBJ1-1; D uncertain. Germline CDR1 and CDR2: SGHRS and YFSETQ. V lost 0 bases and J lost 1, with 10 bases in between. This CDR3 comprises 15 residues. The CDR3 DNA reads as TGCGCCAGCAGCTTGGGAGGAGGAACGAACACTGAAGCTTTCTTT. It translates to CASSLGGGTNTEAFF.